This passage covers 24 T cell receptor beta chains from one sample sequenced in a study of radiotherapy plus CTLA-4 blockade in lung cancer. Using immunoSEQ multiplex PCR, the repertoire was profiled, and TCRdb retains in-frame clones only, with some absent. The table has about 73,000 clones, around 87% seen once. Sequencing was performed on peripheral blood, taken from a patient treated with radiotherapy plus ipilimumab. These receptors all come from a human donor with non-small cell lung cancer that progressed on radiotherapy plus ipilimumab.

This clone was seen just once. The genes are TRBV5-6 and TRBJ2-7, with TRBD2 matching over 14 bases. V gave up 4 bases and J gave up 9 bases; unmatched junction bases: 12. Germline lookup yields CDR1 SGHDT and CDR2 YYEEEE. CDR3 length equals 16 residues. This CDR3 reads CASSKTTSGRAPAQYF. The CDR3 nucleotides read TGTGCCAGCAGCAAGACGACTAGCGGGAGGGCTCCGGCGCAGTACTTC.

CDR3 sequence reads: CASTAGSYEQYF. The CDR3 nucleotides are TGTGCCAGCACCGCAGGTTCCTACGAGCAGTACTTC. The chain employs TRBV28 and TRBJ2-7; D is undetermined. The ends were cut back, 7 bases at V and 1 base at J, with 8 bases in the middle. This CDR3 has 12 residues. Germline V gives CDR1 MDHEN, CDR2 SYDVKM.

This chain links TRBV30 with TRBJ1-5, with a weak D call TRBD1 (5 bases). Germline loops: CDR1 GTSNPN, CDR2 SVGIG (reference sequence). The CDR3 has 13 residues. The CDR3 DNA follows: TGTGCAGCGGTGACAGAATACAATCAGCCCCAGCATTTT. Its protein is CAAVTEYNQPQHF.

The V gene is TRBV4-1, the J gene TRBJ2-3, with unresolved D. In germline, CDR1 is MGHRA, CDR2 YSYEKL. Deletions cut 3 bases from V and 2 bases from J, with 12 bases between. The CDR3 has 15 amino acids. The CDR3 sequence: CASSHLSGNTDTQYF. The CDR3 DNA is TGCGCCAGCAGCCACTTAAGTGGCAACACAGATACGCAGTATTTT.

The CDR3 sequence is CATGTSGYTDTQYF. Here the CDR3 DNA reads TGCGCCACGGGGACTAGCGGCTACACAGATACGCAGTATTTT. This chain links TRBV5-1 with TRBJ2-3; 11 nucleotides line up with TRBD2. The CDR3 covers 14 residues. CDR1 is SGHRS, CDR2 YFSETQ, per germline. Trimming took 9 bases from V and 2 from J; bases not matched to a gene: 5. The full variable domain, rest sourced from reference TRBV5-1 and TRBJ2-3, is KAGVTQTPRYLIKTRGQQVTLSCSPISGHRSVSWYQQTPGQGLQFLFEYFSETQRNKGNFPGRFSGRQFSNSRSEMNVSTLELGDSALYLCATGTSGYTDTQYFGPGTRLTVL.

The chain couples TRBV19 to TRBJ1-2; no clear D gene. Trimming took off 9 bases at V and 0 bases at J, with 14 bases between the two ends. CDR1 and CDR2 (germline): LNHDA, SQIVND (reference sequence). The CDR3 runs to 14 residues. CDR3 nucleotides: TGTGCCAGCGCCTCGGGTTCCACTAACTATGGCTACACCTTC. It codes for CASASGSTNYGYTF.

The chain combines TRBV6-5 with TRBJ2-1; D might be TRBD2 (6 bases). The CDR3 contains 12 residues. CDR1 and CDR2 (germline): MNHEY, SVGAGI. The CDR3 nucleotides read TGTGCTTGCGGGACGTCCTACAATGAGCAGTTCTTC. Translated: CACGTSYNEQFF.

The chain carries TRBV5-1 and TRBJ2-2, with D perhaps TRBD1 (6 bases). The germline gives CDR1 SGHRS, CDR2 YFSETQ. The CDR3 runs 15 residues. V lost 1 base and J lost 4, with 11 bases in between. Here the CDR3 reads CASSLTTGSTGELFF. The CDR3 nucleotides read TGCGCCAGCAGCTTGACAACAGGGAGCACCGGGGAGCTGTTTTTT.

The rearrangement links TRBV6-6 to TRBJ2-5; 9 nucleotides match TRBD2. J gave up 5 bases and V 5 bases, and 6 bases lay outside the gene matches. Germline values: CDR1 MNHNY, CDR2 SVGAGI (reference sequence). The CDR3 length is 14 residues. The CDR3 reads CASSRLAGVETQYF. CDR3 nucleotides: TGTGCCAGCAGTCGATTAGCGGGAGTGGAGACCCAGTACTTC.

The chain recombines TRBV5-1 with TRBJ2-7; D not certain. The CDR3 is made up of 16 amino acids. The V end lost 2 bases, the J end lost 5 bases, and 20 bases lay between the germline ends. Germline assignment: CDR1 SGHRS and CDR2 YFSETQ. DNA of the CDR3: TGCGCCAGCAGCTTCGCCCCCGACCCAAACCCCCACGAGCAGTACGTC. It yields the protein CASSFAPDPNPHEQYV.

CDR3 sequence: CASTAMQGANQPQHF. CDR3 DNA sequence: TGTGCCAGCACCGCAATGCAGGGGGCTAATCAGCCCCAGCATTTT. The chain recombines TRBV28 with TRBJ1-5, with TRBD1 matching 8 bases. The CDR3 has 15 residues. Trimming removed 7 bases from V and 4 bases from J; junction bases left unmatched: 9. In germline, CDR1 is MDHEN, CDR2 SYDVKM.

There are a few counts of this clone. This chain connects TRBV7-9 to TRBJ1-2; D unresolved. Germline CDR1 and CDR2: SEHNR and FQNEAQ (reference sequence). The CDR3 contains 15 residues. V was shortened by 0 bases and J by 3 bases, with 11 bases between the two germline ends. As DNA, the CDR3 is TGTGCCAGCAGCTTAGCCCCCCCGGGCCACTATGGCTACACCTTC. This translates into CASSLAPPGHYGYTF.

The CDR3 DNA reads TGTGCCACCCGTCGTAGCGGGAGGCTGTACTTC. Its protein product is CATRRSGRLYF. The V call is TRBV28, the J call TRBJ2-7, with 10 bases fitting TRBD2. J lost 12 bases, V lost 10 bases, and 9 bases had no gene match. The germline V gene encodes CDR1 MDHEN and CDR2 SYDVKM. The CDR3 totals 11 residues.

This chain uses TRBV5-1 with TRBJ1-4; TRBD1 might be the D (6 bases). From germline, CDR1 is SGHRS and CDR2 YFSETQ. The CDR3 is made up of 15 amino acids. V was clipped by 0 bases and J by 7 bases, with 13 bases between them. DNA for the CDR3: TGCGCCAGCAGCTTGGGACGGGGAGGGGGTGAAAAACTGTTTTTT. This sequence encodes CASSLGRGGGEKLFF. Full variable domain (rest looked up from reference TRBV5-1 and TRBJ1-4): KAGVTQTPRYLIKTRGQQVTLSCSPISGHRSVSWYQQTPGQGLQFLFEYFSETQRNKGNFPGRFSGRQFSNSRSEMNVSTLELGDSALYLCASSLGRGGGEKLFFGSGTQLSVL.

This clone has just one count. The J gene is TRBJ1-1, the V gene TRBV12-5; D gene unclear. The ends were cut back, 5 bases at V and 6 bases at J, with 19 bases in the middle. Looked up from germline, CDR1 is LGHNT and CDR2 is FRNRAP. The CDR3 length is 15 residues. The CDR3 here is CASGKRLRIRAEAFF. In DNA, the CDR3 is TGTGCTAGTGGTAAACGTTTGAGAATTAGGGCTGAAGCTTTCTTT.

The chain links TRBV20-1 to TRBJ2-1; no firm D call. Germline CDR1 DFQATT, CDR2 SNEGSKA (reference sequence). V lost 0 bases and J lost 10, with 4 bases in between. The CDR3 has 10 amino acids. Here the CDR3 reads CSARDEEQFF. DNA for the CDR3: TGCAGTGCTAGAGATGAGGAGCAGTTCTTC.

The CDR3 reads CASSEEGAGTQYF. The CDR3 nucleotides are TGTGCCAGCAGTGAAGAGGGGGCTGGTACGCAGTATTTT. This chain connects TRBV6-1 to TRBJ2-3; TRBD1 matches at 7 bases. V lost 1 base and J lost 8; bases outside the gene matches: 3. The CDR3 is 13 amino acids. The germline gives CDR1 MNHNS, CDR2 SASEGT.

The chain links TRBV2 to TRBJ1-2; D is unresolved. CDR3 length: 13 amino acids. CDR1 is SNHLY and CDR2 is FYNNEI in the germline V gene. Trimming cost V 7 bases and J 3 bases, with 12 bases left between them. The CDR3 DNA follows: TGTGCCAGCAACGGCGACGGTCACTATGGCTACACCTTC. Translated, it gives CASNGDGHYGYTF.

This clone turned up a few times. This chain joins TRBV29-1 and TRBJ2-2, with TRBD1 identical over 7 bases. Germline CDR1 SQVTM, CDR2 ANQGSEA. V was pared by 8 bases and J by 5 bases, with 8 bases of the junction left unmatched. The CDR3 spans 13 residues. Here the CDR3 DNA reads TGCAGCCACCGGACAGGAGAGACCGGGGAGCTGTTTTTT. The encoded protein is CSHRTGETGELFF.

The rearrangement links TRBV7-9 to TRBJ2-1; 12 bases line up with TRBD2. CDR3 length: 16 amino acids. CDR1 is SEHNR, CDR2 FQNEAQ, per germline (reference sequence). Losses at the gene ends were 4 bases for V and 7 bases for J; bases not matched to a gene: 8. CDR3 sequence: CASSSRLAGVRNEQFF. CDR3 nucleotides: TGTGCCAGCAGCTCACGACTAGCGGGAGTTAGGAATGAGCAGTTCTTC.

The CDR3 loop is CASSLSLAGELQETQYF. CDR3 DNA: TGTGCCAGCAGTTTATCTTTGGCGGGAGAGCTCCAAGAGACCCAGTACTTC. V usage is TRBV27 and J usage is TRBJ2-5; TRBD2 matches at 7 bases. In germline, CDR1 is MNHEY, CDR2 SMNVEV (reference sequence). This CDR3 comprises 17 residues. J gave up 1 base and V 0 bases, and 8 bases lay outside the gene matches.

The chain joins TRBV6-1 to TRBJ2-4, with D uncertain. Germline values: CDR1 MNHNS, CDR2 SASEGT. Between the trimmed V and J ends, which lost 0 bases and 9 bases, there was a span of 12 bases. The CDR3 is 14 residues long. This chain's CDR3 is CASSEAGQAGIQYF. The DNA of the CDR3 is TGTGCCAGCAGTGAAGCTGGGCAGGCCGGCATTCAGTACTTC.

The chain is built from TRBV6-5 and TRBJ2-7; D perhaps matches TRBD1 (6 bases). Trimming took 2 bases from V and 2 from J, leaving 7 bases between them. Germline V CDR1 and CDR2: MNHEY, SVGAGI. CDR3 length: 13 residues. The CDR3 DNA sequence: TGTGCCAGCAGTTACCGGGACACCTACGAGCAGTACTTC. It translates to CASSYRDTYEQYF.

This sequence joins TRBV5-1 and TRBJ2-1; D is possibly TRBD2 (7 bases). Germline V CDR1 and CDR2: SGHRS, YFSETQ. V was cut by 2 bases and J by 8 bases, with 11 bases left in between. This CDR3 contains 13 residues. DNA for the CDR3: TGCGCCAGCAGCTTAGGGGGGGCCGATGAGCAGTTCTTC. It codes for CASSLGGADEQFF.